This T cell receptor beta chain was retrieved from a study of blood T cell repertoires in COVID-19. The overall study: Whether acute or convalescent, the COVID-19 samples came from the United States, Italy and Spain. T cells, B-cell-depleted T cells, or PBMCs provided the cDNA or gDNA that served as material.

Germline CDR1 is MGHRA and CDR2 is YSYEKL. V lost 0 bases and J lost 1, with 10 bases in between. The CDR3 covers 15 residues. In the authors' methods: It was from reference gene primer amplification that nucleated cell counts were estimated. Assay used: immunoSEQ multiplex PCR; TCRdb lists only in-frame clones, some missing. That table furnishes V, J and clone size, whereas the DNA furnished D and trimming. Among about 81,000 clones listed, under 90% were seen once. The genes are TRBV4-1 and TRBJ2-7, with D possibly TRBD1 on 6 matching bases. Sequencing used peripheral blood. The receptor was derived from a human donor in a cohort sampled during active COVID-19. The CDR3 protein is CASSQDPTGSYEQYF. Here the CDR3 DNA reads TGCGCCAGCAGCCAAGATCCGACAGGTTCCTACGAGCAGTACTTC.